This T cell receptor beta chain was retrieved from a study of blood T cell repertoires in COVID-19. On the study more broadly: Both acute and convalescent COVID-19 samples were obtained from the United States, Italy and Spain.

The CDR3 totals 15 residues. Germline CDR1 reads GTSNPN; CDR2 reads SVGIG (reference sequence). V trimming: 1 base; J trimming: 3 bases; junction bases outside the gene matches: 7. In the authors' workflow: Quantification of nucleated cells was approximated via reference gene primer amplification. The protocol was immunoSEQ multiplex PCR, while the TCRdb copy is restricted to in-frame clones and leaves out a portion. Clone size and V and J calls were adopted from that table, with D and trimming inferred from the DNA. In the table there are 200,000 to 300,000 clones, approximately 85% of which are singletons.

The source is a human donor in a cohort sampled during active COVID-19. V is TRBV30 and J is TRBJ2-5, with TRBD1 matching over 8 bases. Sample: peripheral blood. For the CDR3, the DNA is TGTGCCTGGAGTGCGCTAACAGGGGGAGAAGAGACCCAGTACTTC. It yields the protein CAWSALTGGEETQYF.